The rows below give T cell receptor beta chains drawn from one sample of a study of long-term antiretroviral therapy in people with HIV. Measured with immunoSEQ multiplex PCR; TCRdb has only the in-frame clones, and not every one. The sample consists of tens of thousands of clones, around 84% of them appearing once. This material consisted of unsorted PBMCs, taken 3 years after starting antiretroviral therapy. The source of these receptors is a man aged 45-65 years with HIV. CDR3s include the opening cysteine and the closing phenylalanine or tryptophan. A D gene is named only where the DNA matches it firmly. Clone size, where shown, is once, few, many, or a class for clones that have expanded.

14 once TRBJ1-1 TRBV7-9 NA TGTGCCAGCACCAAATTGGCGGGTGGGACTGAAGCTTTCTTT CASTKLAGGTEAFF
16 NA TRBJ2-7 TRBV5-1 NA TGCGCCAGCAGCTTGGTAGGGGGTCCCATTTCCTACGAGCAGTACTTC CASSLVGGPISYEQYF
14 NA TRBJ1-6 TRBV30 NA TGTGCCTGGAGGGCCGGGACGGAGAATTCACCCCTCCACTTT CAWRAGTENSPLHF
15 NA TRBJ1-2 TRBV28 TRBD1 TGTGCCAGCAGTTTATGGGAATTAGGACAGGGTGGCTACACCTTC CASSLWELGQGGYTF
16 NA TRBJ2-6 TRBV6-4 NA TGTGCCAGCAGTGACCAAGGGGGCTCTGGGGCCAACGTCCTGACTTTC CASSDQGGSGANVLTF
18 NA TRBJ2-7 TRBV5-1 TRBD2 TGCGCCAGCAGCTCTCCCGCCCGCCCGGGACTAGAGCACTACGAGCAGTACTTC CASSSPARPGLEHYEQYF
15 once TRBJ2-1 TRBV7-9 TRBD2 TGTGCCAGCAGCTGGACTAGCGGGGGGGCCGATGAGCAGTTCTTC CASSWTSGGADEQFF
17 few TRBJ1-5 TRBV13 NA TGTGCCAGCAGCTTAGATGGGGGTTCTAAGGCATTGCAGCCCCAGCATTTT CASSLDGGSKALQPQHF
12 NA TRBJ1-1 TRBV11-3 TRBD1 TGTGCCAGCAGCTTAGGCAGGGGGCGAGCTTTCTTT CASSLGRGRAFF
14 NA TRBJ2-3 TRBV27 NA TGTGCCAGCAGTTCTAGCTCCAATGTAGATACGCAGTATTTT CASSSSSNVDTQYF
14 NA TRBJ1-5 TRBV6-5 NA TGTGCCAGCAGTTACTCGAGGGAGAATCAGCCCCAGCATTTT CASSYSRENQPQHF
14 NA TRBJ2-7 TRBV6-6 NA TGTGCCAGCAGTTACCGTGGCGCCTCCTACGAGCAGTACTTC CASSYRGASYEQYF
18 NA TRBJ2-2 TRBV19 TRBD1 TGTGCCAGTAGTTCAATCGGGGGGACAGGGGCGAACACCGGGGAGCTGTTTTTT CASSSIGGTGANTGELFF
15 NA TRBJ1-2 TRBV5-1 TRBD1 TGCGCCAGCAGCGCTGGGACAGGGGGCGTCTATGGCTACACCTTC CASSAGTGGVYGYTF
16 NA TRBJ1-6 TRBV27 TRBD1 TGTGCCAGCAGTCCCCTGACAGGGGGCCTAAATTCACCCCTCCACTTT CASSPLTGGLNSPLHF
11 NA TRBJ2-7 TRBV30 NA TGTGCCTGGAGCGTGGCCTACGAGCAGTACTTC CAWSVAYEQYF
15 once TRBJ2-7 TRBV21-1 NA TGTGCCAGCAGCAGGGGGGTAGGGTACGCCTACGAGCAGTACTTC CASSRGVGYAYEQYF
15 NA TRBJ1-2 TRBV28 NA TGTGCCAGCAGTTTGGGAGGGGTCTTTAACTATGGCTACACCTTC CASSLGGVFNYGYTF
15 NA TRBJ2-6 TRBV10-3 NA TGTGCATCGGGCCGTAACCCCTCTGGGGCCAACGTCCTGACTTTC CASGRNPSGANVLTF
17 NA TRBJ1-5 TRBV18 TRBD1 TGTGCCAGCTCAAGCGGGACAGGGGGAATGTTCAATCAGCCCCAGCATTTT CASSSGTGGMFNQPQHF
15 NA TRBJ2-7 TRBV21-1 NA TGTGCCAGCAGCCTAGGGACACCGGTATCCTACGAGCAGTACTTC CASSLGTPVSYEQYF
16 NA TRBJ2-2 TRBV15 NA TGTGCCACCAGCAGAGGTCGGGTCCTGAACACCGGGGAGCTGTTTTTT CATSRGRVLNTGELFF
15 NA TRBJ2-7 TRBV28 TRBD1 TGTGCCAGCAGAGGACAGGGACAGACCTCCTACGAGCAGTACTTC CASRGQGQTSYEQYF
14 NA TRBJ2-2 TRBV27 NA TGTGCCAGCAGAGAGGGGGCGAACACCGGGGAGCTGTTTTTT CASREGANTGELFF
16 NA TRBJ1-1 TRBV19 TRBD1 TGTGCCAGTAGTATAGCTCGACAGGGTAAGAAAACTGAAGCTTTCTTT CASSIARQGKKTEAFF
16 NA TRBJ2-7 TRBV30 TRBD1 TGTGCCTGGAGATATCCCCGGACAGGGGGCTTGAGGGAGCAGTACTTC CAWRYPRTGGLREQYF
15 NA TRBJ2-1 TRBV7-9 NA TGTGCCAGCAGCTTAGCCGGGCAGGGATCGGGTGAGCAGTTCTTC CASSLAGQGSGEQFF
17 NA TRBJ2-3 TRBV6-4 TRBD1 TGTGCCAGCAGTGATTCACCGGGACAGGGGGCGAGAGATACGCAGTATTTT CASSDSPGQGARDTQYF
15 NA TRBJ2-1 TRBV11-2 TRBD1 TGTGCCAGCAGCTTATTGGACAGGGACCTCAATGAGCAGTTCTTC CASSLLDRDLNEQFF
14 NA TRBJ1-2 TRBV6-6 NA TGTGCCAGCAGTTCCACCCCAGGAAACTATGGCTACACCTTC CASSSTPGNYGYTF
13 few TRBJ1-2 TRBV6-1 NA TGTGCCAGCAGTGAAGCGATGAAGAATGGCTACACCTTC CASSEAMKNGYTF
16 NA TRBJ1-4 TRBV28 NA TGTGCCAGCAGCTCGAGGTGGGGCGTCGGCGATGAAAAACTGTTTTTT CASSSRWGVGDEKLFF
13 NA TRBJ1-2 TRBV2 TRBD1 TGTGCCAGCAGCCTGGGACAGCTCTATGGCTACACCTTC CASSLGQLYGYTF